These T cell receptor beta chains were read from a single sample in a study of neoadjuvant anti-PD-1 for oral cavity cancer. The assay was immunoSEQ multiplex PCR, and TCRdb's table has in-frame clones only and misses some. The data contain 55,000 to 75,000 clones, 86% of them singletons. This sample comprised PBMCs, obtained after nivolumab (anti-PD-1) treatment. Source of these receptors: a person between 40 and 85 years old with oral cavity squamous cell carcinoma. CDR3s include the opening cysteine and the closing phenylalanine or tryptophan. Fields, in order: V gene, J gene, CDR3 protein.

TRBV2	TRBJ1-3	CASNQDRSSGNTIYF
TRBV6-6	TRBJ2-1	CASSSRQDGEQFF
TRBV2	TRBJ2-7	CASRDYGNEQYF
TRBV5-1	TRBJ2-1	CASSLVTLNNEQFF
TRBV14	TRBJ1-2	CASSQVEGYGYTF
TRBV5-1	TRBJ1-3	CASSQDMPDTIYF
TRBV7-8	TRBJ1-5	CASRADSYSNQPQHF
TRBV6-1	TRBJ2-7	CASSGPGQGTFEQYF
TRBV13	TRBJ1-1	CASSLRDGSEAFF
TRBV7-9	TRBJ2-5	CASSVMRTQYF
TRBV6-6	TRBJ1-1	CASSYNSPGAFF
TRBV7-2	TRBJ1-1	CASSFSQGGTEAFF
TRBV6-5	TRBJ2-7	CASSYGPGGSYEQYF
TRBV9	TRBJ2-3	CASSVYGLPTDTQYF
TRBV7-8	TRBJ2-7	CASSGTSYEQYF